Below, one T cell receptor beta chain is given with its context. What it binds is unknown. The data are from a study of T cells in Graves' hyperthyroidism and ophthalmopathy. Study-level results: In the blood, most expanded thyroid clonotypes above 0.001 appeared as well. The model anticipated ophthalmopathy a median approximately 6.5 months pre-onset.

Amplification of TCR beta CDR3 regions used RNA as the template. HTBI primers were employed in a first-round RT-PCR of the TCR CDR3. TCRdb analysed the multiplex PCR reads with MiXCR anew, one entry per CDR3 protein. The repertoire has approximately 560,000 distinct CDR3 sequences, roughly 14% of them found once; the top ten carry around 7.8%. Stable disease denoted Graves' hyperthyroidism without ophthalmopathy progression within 18 months. Uncontrolled infections, other autoimmune diseases, pregnancy or lactation led to exclusion of patients. Trimming cost V 8 bases and J 5 bases, with 9 bases left between them. The CDR3 runs to 12 residues. Germline CDR1 reads ENHRY; CDR2 reads SYGVKD.

The TCR comes from a woman aged 25 to 39 with Graves' hyperthyroidism. The J gene is TRBJ2-2, the V gene TRBV10-3; D unclear. The sample taken for sequencing was blood. This chain's CDR3 is CAISQGTGELFF. DNA of the CDR3: TGTGCCATCTCCCAAGGGACCGGGGAGCTGTTTTTT.